These T cell receptor beta chains were read from a single sample in a study of cytomegalovirus exposure and HLA in healthy donors. This table comes from immunoSEQ multiplex PCR, and its TCRdb copy is limited to in-frame clones, with some not included. The data contain some 65,000 clones, 90% to 95% of them singletons. The specimen sequenced was PBMCs. The origin of the receptors is a man between 18 and 35 years old in good health and CMV-seropositive. The CDR3 runs from the conserved cysteine through the conserved F or W. Fields, in order: clone size, D gene, J gene, V gene, CDR3 protein, CDR3 DNA. The D gene is left open where the match is weak. For some rows the clone size is stated as once, few or many, or as a class when expanded; others skip it.

NA TRBD1 TRBJ2-7 TRBV13 CASSRQGLNPYEQYF TGTGCCAGCAGCCGACAGGGGCTTAACCCTTACGAGCAGTACTTC
NA NA TRBJ1-5 TRBV23-1 CASTQYSNQPQHF TGCGCCAGCACTCAGTATAGCAATCAGCCCCAGCATTTT
NA TRBD2 TRBJ2-7 TRBV4-1 CASTGSRTSGGGKYEQYF TGCGCCAGCACTGGGTCGCGGACTAGCGGGGGAGGAAAGTACGAGCAGTACTTC
NA TRBD1 TRBJ1-1 TRBV13 CASRDRDKNAEAFF TGTGCCAGCAGAGACAGGGACAAGAACGCTGAAGCTTTCTTT
NA NA TRBJ1-5 TRBV6-6 CASSYSAGDQPQHF TGTGCCAGCAGTTACTCGGCGGGGGATCAGCCCCAGCATTTT
NA TRBD2 TRBJ2-3 TRBV11-3 CASSPGGLAGTDTQYF TGTGCCAGCAGCCCGGGGGGACTAGCGGGCACAGATACGCAGTATTTT
NA NA TRBJ1-5 TRBV2 CASRESSNQPQHF TGTGCCAGCCGGGAAAGTAGCAATCAGCCCCAGCATTTT
NA TRBD2 TRBJ2-1 TRBV7-2 CASSSLWGLAGDNEQFF TGTGCCAGCAGCTCCTTGTGGGGACTAGCGGGTGACAATGAGCAGTTCTTC
NA TRBD1 TRBJ1-4 TRBV14 CASSQAGTGGEKLFF TGTGCCAGCAGCCAAGCCGGGACAGGGGGTGAAAAACTGTTTTTT
NA TRBD2 TRBJ2-1 TRBV9 CASSVSGRASDEQFF TGTGCCAGCAGCGTTAGCGGGAGGGCCTCGGATGAGCAGTTCTTC
NA NA TRBJ2-4 TRBV9 CASSGSGTRNIQYF TGTGCCAGCAGCGGTTCCGGGACTCGAAACATTCAGTACTTC
once TRBD1 TRBJ2-7 TRBV6-5 CASSPTPTGDYEQYF TGTGCCAGCAGTCCTACCCCGACAGGGGACTACGAGCAGTACTTC
NA NA TRBJ1-1 TRBV4-1 CASSHNPDRTNTEAFF TGCGCCAGCAGCCATAACCCCGACAGAACGAACACTGAAGCTTTCTTT
NA TRBD1 TRBJ2-7 TRBV6-6 CASSRGQGPYEQYF TGTGCCAGCAGTAGGGGACAGGGCCCCTACGAGCAGTACTTC
NA TRBD1 TRBJ1-1 TRBV6-6 CASSLRTGENTEAFF TGTGCCAGCAGTCTTCGGACAGGGGAGAACACTGAAGCTTTCTTT
NA NA TRBJ2-5 TRBV18 CASSPPSEGTQYF TGTGCCAGCTCACCACCGTCAGAGGGGACCCAGTACTTC
few TRBD2 TRBJ2-1 TRBV18 CASSATSGGSEQFF TGTGCCAGCTCCGCCACTAGCGGGGGAAGTGAGCAGTTCTTC
NA TRBD2 TRBJ2-5 TRBV7-3 CASSMTSRGTQYF TGTGCCAGCAGCATGACTAGCCGGGGGACCCAGTACTTC
NA NA TRBJ1-5 TRBV19 CASSTGVGYNQPQHF TGTGCCAGTAGTACTGGAGTTGGGTATAATCAGCCCCAGCATTTT
NA NA TRBJ1-2 TRBV28 CASTLIQSNYGYTF TGTGCCAGCACTCTCATACAGAGTAACTATGGCTACACCTTC
NA TRBD1 TRBJ1-2 TRBV18 CASSPVQGADYGYTF TGTGCCAGCTCACCAGTACAGGGGGCGGACTATGGCTACACCTTC
once NA TRBJ1-5 TRBV27 CASSQGLSNQPQHF TGTGCCAGCAGCCAGGGTTTAAGCAATCAGCCCCAGCATTTT
NA NA TRBJ2-5 TRBV5-4 CASSPTVQETQYF TGTGCCAGCAGTCCCACGGTCCAAGAGACCCAGTACTTC
NA NA TRBJ2-7 TRBV6-7 CASSYRSALSGQSYEQYF TGTGCCAGCAGTTACCGTAGTGCATTAAGTGGACAGTCCTACGAGCAGTACTTC
NA NA TRBJ2-7 TRBV6-5 CASSYLGASSYEQYF TGTGCCAGCAGTTATCTAGGGGCGAGCTCCTACGAGCAGTACTTC
NA TRBD1 TRBJ2-7 TRBV7-8 CASSLVQGAISYEQYF TGTGCCAGCAGCTTAGTACAGGGGGCTATTTCCTACGAGCAGTACTTC
NA TRBD2 TRBJ2-1 TRBV6-1 CASSESAGLAGGGNEQFF TGTGCCAGCAGTGAATCCGCGGGACTAGCGGGGGGAGGGAATGAGCAGTTCTTC
NA NA TRBJ1-5 TRBV18 CASSPQGNQPQHF TGTGCCAGCTCACCACAGGGGAATCAGCCCCAGCATTTT
NA TRBD1 TRBJ1-4 TRBV7-2 CASSLVGTGDEKLFF TGTGCCAGCAGCTTAGTAGGGACAGGGGATGAAAAACTGTTTTTT
NA NA TRBJ2-7 TRBV5-4 CASSSHGAYEQYF TGTGCCAGCAGCTCCCACGGGGCCTACGAGCAGTACTTC
NA TRBD1 TRBJ1-2 TRBV10-3 CAIGTAINYGYTF TGTGCCATCGGGACAGCTATTAACTATGGCTACACCTTC
NA TRBD2 TRBJ2-7 TRBV2 CASKDGTSGDQYF TGTGCCAGCAAGGACGGGACTAGCGGGGACCAGTACTTC
NA TRBD2 TRBJ2-7 TRBV2 CASSDPGRPSYEQYF TGTGCCAGCAGTGACCCCGGGAGGCCCTCCTACGAGCAGTACTTC
NA TRBD2 TRBJ2-5 TRBV7-2 CASSGTLAGGGGTQYF TGTGCCAGCAGCGGGACCCTAGCGGGAGGGGGGGGGACCCAGTACTTC
once TRBD1 TRBJ1-2 TRBV13 CASSSTGARVVNANYGYTF TGTGCCAGCAGCTCGACAGGGGCTCGGGTTGTAAACGCTAACTATGGCTACACCTTC
NA NA TRBJ2-5 TRBV28 CATLTGGAIQETQYF TGTGCCACCCTAACAGGGGGGGCAATTCAAGAGACCCAGTACTTC
NA NA TRBJ1-5 TRBV27 CASSFAGPGQPQHF TGTGCCAGCAGTTTTGCGGGCCCGGGTCAGCCCCAGCATTTT
NA NA TRBJ1-6 TRBV2 CASIWRLDNSPLHF TGTGCCAGCATTTGGCGTCTAGATAATTCACCCCTCCACTTT
NA TRBD1 TRBJ2-2 TRBV7-9 CATTRGFRRDTGELFF TGTGCCACGACCAGGGGGTTTAGACGAGACACCGGGGAGCTGTTTTTT
NA TRBD1 TRBJ2-7 TRBV4-1 CASSRAGQGPYEQYF TGCGCCAGCTCAAGGGCGGGACAGGGTCCCTACGAGCAGTACTTC
once TRBD1 TRBJ2-7 TRBV7-6 CASSVGQLYEQYF TGTGCCAGCAGCGTGGGACAGCTCTACGAGCAGTACTTC
NA TRBD2 TRBJ2-1 TRBV9 CASSVVGGGAYEQFF TGTGCCAGCAGCGTAGTTGGCGGGGGGGCCTATGAGCAGTTCTTC
NA TRBD1 TRBJ1-2 TRBV4-1 CASSSTGTNYGYTF TGCGCCAGCAGCTCGACAGGGACTAACTATGGCTACACCTTC
NA TRBD2 TRBJ2-3 TRBV6-6 CATGLAGGRTDTQYF TGTGCCACCGGACTAGCGGGGGGCCGTACAGATACGCAGTATTTT
NA NA TRBJ2-7 TRBV6-6 CASSARSVYEQYF TGTGCCAGCAGCGCACGTTCGGTCTACGAGCAGTACTTC
NA TRBD1 TRBJ2-2 TRBV29-1 CSVVQGETGELFF TGCAGCGTTGTCCAGGGGGAGACCGGGGAGCTGTTTTTT
once TRBD1 TRBJ2-3 TRBV6-6 CASRTGQSTDTQYF TGTGCCAGCCGCACGGGACAGAGCACAGATACGCAGTATTTT
NA TRBD1 TRBJ2-3 TRBV10-1 CASSEGTGVEGTDTQYF TGCGCCAGCAGTGAGGGGACAGGGGTTGAGGGAACAGATACGCAGTATTTT
NA TRBD2 TRBJ2-7 TRBV5-4 CASSKTSGTGYEQYF TGTGCCAGCAGCAAGACTAGCGGGACTGGGTACGAGCAGTACTTC
NA NA TRBJ2-5 TRBV28 CASRRKGETQYF TGTGCCAGCAGACGGAAGGGGGAGACCCAGTACTTC
NA NA TRBJ2-6 TRBV7-2 CASSLGQGANVLTF TGTGCCAGCAGCTTAGGGCAGGGGGCCAACGTCCTGACTTTC
NA NA TRBJ2-1 TRBV19 CASRKENNEQFF TGTGCCAGTAGAAAGGAGAACAATGAGCAGTTCTTC
NA TRBD1 TRBJ2-7 TRBV6-5 CASSHRDRVYEQYF TGTGCCAGCAGTCACAGGGACAGGGTCTACGAGCAGTACTTC